This is a list of T cell receptor beta chains from one sample in a study of cytomegalovirus exposure and HLA in healthy donors. The assay was immunoSEQ multiplex PCR, and TCRdb's table has in-frame clones only and misses some. This table has about 84,000 clones, just under 80% appearing once. Sequencing was performed on PBMCs. These receptors were taken from a male donor in good health and CMV-seropositive. Both conserved end residues are part of each CDR3. The D gene is left open where the match is weak. The size of a clone is reported for some rows only, either as once, few or many, or as a class for expanded clones.

size: NA; V: TRBV6-5; D: NA; J: TRBJ2-3; CDR3: CASSYQGTGTDTQYF; DNA: TGTGCCAGCAGTTACCAGGGGACGGGCACAGATACGCAGTATTTT
size: NA; V: TRBV10-3; D: NA; J: TRBJ2-3; CDR3: CAISGPPGDTQYF; DNA: TGTGCCATCAGTGGCCCCCCGGGAGATACGCAGTATTTT
size: NA; V: TRBV5-6; D: TRBD1; J: TRBJ2-7; CDR3: CASSIGTGSYEQYF; DNA: TGTGCCAGCAGCATCGGGACAGGTTCCTACGAGCAGTACTTC
size: NA; V: TRBV27; D: TRBD2; J: TRBJ2-2; CDR3: CASSLTSGTAGELFF; DNA: TGTGCCAGCAGCCTGACTAGCGGGACGGCCGGGGAGCTGTTTTTT
size: NA; V: TRBV9; D: TRBD2; J: TRBJ2-3; CDR3: CASSPGTSGANTQYF; DNA: TGTGCCAGCAGCCCCGGGACTAGCGGAGCAAATACGCAGTATTTT
size: NA; V: TRBV28; D: TRBD2; J: TRBJ2-7; CDR3: CASSLLAGRYEQYF; DNA: TGTGCCAGCAGTTTACTAGCGGGAAGGTACGAGCAGTACTTC
size: NA; V: TRBV6-1; D: TRBD2; J: TRBJ2-7; CDR3: CASSEAPLAASSYEQYF; DNA: TGTGCCAGCAGTGAAGCCCCACTAGCGGCAAGCTCCTACGAGCAGTACTTC
size: NA; V: TRBV5-4; D: NA; J: TRBJ2-6; CDR3: CASSKDSGAGANVLTF; DNA: TGTGCCAGCAGCAAAGACTCAGGGGCGGGGGCCAACGTCCTGACTTTC
size: NA; V: TRBV5-1; D: NA; J: TRBJ2-1; CDR3: CASSRGVLLNNEQFF; DNA: TGCGCCAGCAGCCGCGGGGTATTACTTAACAATGAGCAGTTCTTC
size: few; V: TRBV7-9; D: NA; J: TRBJ1-1; CDR3: CASSSGVRAFF; DNA: TGTGCCAGCAGTTCGGGGGTCCGAGCTTTCTTT
size: NA; V: TRBV19; D: NA; J: TRBJ2-1; CDR3: CASSINIRSYNEQFF; DNA: TGTGCCAGTAGTATAAATATTCGGTCCTACAATGAGCAGTTCTTC
size: NA; V: TRBV7-3; D: NA; J: TRBJ2-5; CDR3: CASSAGSGSGETQYF; DNA: TGTGCCAGCAGCGCGGGCTCGGGTTCGGGAGAGACCCAGTACTTC
size: NA; V: TRBV15; D: NA; J: TRBJ2-7; CDR3: CATSTGVSLREQYF; DNA: TGTGCCACCAGCACGGGAGTGTCACTTCGCGAGCAGTACTTC
size: NA; V: TRBV25-1; D: TRBD2; J: TRBJ2-5; CDR3: CASSAFASGRGETQYF; DNA: TGTGCCAGCAGTGCCTTTGCTAGCGGGAGAGGAGAGACCCAGTACTTC
size: NA; V: TRBV19; D: TRBD1; J: TRBJ2-7; CDR3: CASSPRRGQGAIEQYF; DNA: TGTGCCAGTAGCCCTCGGAGGGGACAGGGGGCGATCGAGCAGTACTTC
size: NA; V: TRBV25-1; D: TRBD1; J: TRBJ2-7; CDR3: CASRTGLYEQYF; DNA: TGTGCCAGCAGGACAGGGTTATACGAGCAGTACTTC
size: NA; V: TRBV27; D: NA; J: TRBJ2-1; CDR3: CASSLSNLAHEQFF; DNA: TGTGCCAGCAGTTTATCCAACCTAGCACATGAGCAGTTCTTC
size: NA; V: TRBV15; D: TRBD1; J: TRBJ1-2; CDR3: CATSPSPNRDRGGGYTF; DNA: TGTGCCACCAGCCCGAGTCCGAACCGGGACAGGGGGGGTGGCTACACCTTC
size: once; V: TRBV14; D: TRBD2; J: TRBJ2-7; CDR3: CASSQDLPSGSNEQYF; DNA: TGTGCCAGCAGCCAAGATCTCCCTAGCGGGAGCAACGAGCAGTACTTC
size: once; V: TRBV7-6; D: NA; J: TRBJ2-2; CDR3: CASSSKMSLGAGELFF; DNA: TGTGCCAGCAGCTCCAAAATGTCTTTGGGCGCCGGGGAGCTGTTTTTT
size: NA; V: TRBV28; D: TRBD2; J: TRBJ2-1; CDR3: CASSLGMTSPYNEQFF; DNA: TGTGCCAGCAGTTTGGGCATGACTAGCCCCTACAATGAGCAGTTCTTC
size: NA; V: TRBV10-3; D: TRBD2; J: TRBJ2-1; CDR3: CASGTSGSPYNEQFF; DNA: TGTGCCTCGGGGACTAGCGGGAGTCCCTACAATGAGCAGTTCTTC
size: NA; V: TRBV5-1; D: NA; J: TRBJ1-4; CDR3: CASSALGVGEKLFF; DNA: TGCGCCAGCAGCGCCCTAGGGGTAGGGGAAAAACTGTTTTTT
size: few; V: TRBV5-4; D: TRBD2; J: TRBJ2-3; CDR3: CASSPGLANTDTQYF; DNA: TGTGCCAGCAGCCCGGGACTAGCGAACACAGATACGCAGTATTTT
size: NA; V: TRBV4-1; D: TRBD2; J: TRBJ2-1; CDR3: CASSQDRLAGPQFF; DNA: TGCGCCAGCAGCCAAGATAGATTAGCGGGGCCGCAGTTCTTC
size: NA; V: TRBV27; D: NA; J: TRBJ1-2; CDR3: CASIPDTLFNYGYTF; DNA: TGTGCCAGCATCCCGGACACCTTATTTAACTATGGCTACACCTTC
size: NA; V: TRBV10-3; D: TRBD2; J: TRBJ2-3; CDR3: CAILAGGDTQYF; DNA: TGTGCCATACTAGCGGGAGGAGATACGCAGTATTTT
size: NA; V: TRBV28; D: NA; J: TRBJ1-3; CDR3: CASSLWWRNSGNTIYF; DNA: TGTGCCAGCAGTTTATGGTGGAGGAACTCTGGAAACACCATATATTTT
size: NA; V: TRBV28; D: NA; J: TRBJ1-3; CDR3: CATRRGRELGGNTIYF; DNA: TGTGCCACCCGACGGGGGAGGGAACTTGGTGGAAACACCATATATTTT
size: NA; V: TRBV5-6; D: TRBD2; J: TRBJ2-1; CDR3: CASSKGLAGVSPIYNEQFF; DNA: TGTGCCAGCAGCAAGGGACTAGCGGGAGTATCTCCCATTTACAATGAGCAGTTCTTC
size: few; V: TRBV30; D: NA; J: TRBJ1-2; CDR3: CALGYGYTF; DNA: TGTGCCCTCGGCTATGGCTACACCTTC
size: NA; V: TRBV4-2; D: TRBD2; J: TRBJ2-7; CDR3: CASSQAGSSGRPYEQYF; DNA: TGTGCCAGCAGCCAAGCTGGTAGTAGCGGGAGACCCTACGAGCAGTACTTC
size: NA; V: TRBV19; D: NA; J: TRBJ2-2; CDR3: CASSALQGFVGELFF; DNA: TGTGCCAGTAGCGCCCTACAGGGCTTCGTCGGGGAGCTGTTTTTT
size: once; V: TRBV7-2; D: NA; J: TRBJ1-2; CDR3: CASSSPYSYGYTF; DNA: TGTGCCAGCAGCTCCCCATACAGCTATGGCTACACCTTC
size: NA; V: TRBV6-6; D: TRBD2; J: TRBJ2-1; CDR3: CASSNAGGPTNNEQFF; DNA: TGTGCCAGCAGCAACGCGGGGGGGCCTACTAACAATGAGCAGTTCTTC
size: NA; V: TRBV7-6; D: NA; J: TRBJ2-3; CDR3: CASSSATYSTDTQYF; DNA: TGTGCCAGCAGCTCAGCAACCTATTCTACAGATACGCAGTATTTT
size: NA; V: TRBV5-6; D: TRBD1; J: TRBJ1-2; CDR3: CASSLYRQGRYGYTF; DNA: TGTGCCAGCAGCTTGTACCGACAGGGGAGGTATGGCTACACCTTC
size: NA; V: TRBV5-1; D: NA; J: TRBJ2-2; CDR3: CASSLNYGELFF; DNA: TGCGCCAGCAGCTTAAATTACGGGGAGCTGTTTTTT
size: NA; V: TRBV28; D: NA; J: TRBJ1-2; CDR3: CASSSTDYGYTF; DNA: TGTGCCAGCAGTTCGACTGATTATGGCTACACCTTC